Listed here is a single TCR beta chain. Sequencing used immunoSEQ multiplex PCR; TCRdb keeps in-frame clones, though not all of them. Among hundreds of thousands of clones listed, roughly 90% were seen once. CDR1 is SGHDN and CDR2 is FVKESK in the germline V gene. V lost 0 bases, J lost 2 bases, and 24 bases stayed unmatched. This CDR3 region has 23 residues. The data were obtained in a study of shared T cell receptors in the human thymus. This sample also belongs to another study, concerning human thymus T cells.

This receptor was taken from a boy in the first two years of life with a congenital heart defect. Sequences were obtained from thymocytes. The chain combines TRBV14 with TRBJ2-7; 11 nucleotides line up with TRBD2. Here the CDR3 DNA reads TGTGCCAGCAGCCAAGAGCTGGGGCGTGCGGTACTAGCGGGAGAGGAAAGAACCTACGAGCAGTACTTC. Residues: CASSQELGRAVLAGEERTYEQYF.